Ten or more counts support the clone carrying this T cell receptor beta chain. Its target is not known. The sample belongs to a study of CD8 T cells in ankylosing spondylitis. The CDR3 covers 12 residues. V lost 5 bases and J lost 3, with 9 bases in between. Germline lookup yields CDR1 SGHRS and CDR2 YFSETQ. In making TCR beta libraries, quantitative 5'-RACE with molecular barcodes was used. TCRdb itself ran the 5' RACE reads through MiXCR, one entry per CDR3 protein. The sample includes about 440,000 distinct CDR3 sequences, approximately 17% seen only once; the top ten take around 0.92%. Overall study findings and caveats: A TCR beta motif of several highly homologous variants seemed to mark ankylosing spondylitis blood. Clones linked to disease, bearing a CD8+ phenotype, were relatively rare in peripheral blood.

This TCR was sampled from a male donor with ankylosing spondylitis. Sequencing was done on a sample of blood, either unsorted or a sorted T cell fraction (not recorded which). V and J are TRBV5-1 and TRBJ2-7; D gene ambiguous. The CDR3 is CASSGQIYEQYF. CDR3 coding DNA: TGCGCCAGCAGTGGGCAGATCTACGAGCAGTACTTC.